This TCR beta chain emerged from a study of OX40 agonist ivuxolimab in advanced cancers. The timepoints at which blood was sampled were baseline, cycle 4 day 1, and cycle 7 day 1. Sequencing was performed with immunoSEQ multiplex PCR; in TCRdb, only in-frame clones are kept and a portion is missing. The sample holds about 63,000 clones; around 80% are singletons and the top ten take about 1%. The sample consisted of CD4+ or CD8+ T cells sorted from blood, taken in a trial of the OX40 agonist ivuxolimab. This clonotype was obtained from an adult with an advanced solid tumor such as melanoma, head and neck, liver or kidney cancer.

The CDR3 DNA reads TGCGCCAGCAGGGACAGAAACTATGGCTACACCTTC. This gives the protein CASRDRNYGYTF. The chain carries TRBV10-2 and TRBJ1-2; a possible D gene is TRBD1 (6 bases). This CDR3 region has 12 residues. V lost 6 bases to trimming and J lost 2 bases, with 7 bases between them. Germline-derived CDR1 and CDR2 are WSHSY and SAAADI.